One and the same sample provided the 23 T cell receptor beta chains below, sequenced in a study of CD8 T cells in ankylosing spondylitis. Whole-study findings and limits: In ankylosing spondylitis blood, a motif of eight highly homologous TCR beta variants appeared characteristic.

Each CDR3 protein gets one entry after TCRdb re-called the 5' RACE reads with MiXCR. The sample contains more than 100,000 distinct CDR3 sequences, about 15% of which appear only once. Antigens for these TCRs are unknown. Specimen: blood, either unsorted or a sorted T cell fraction (not recorded which). These receptors were obtained from a male donor with ankylosing spondylitis.

This clonotype was observed a few times. V usage is TRBV4-1 and J usage is TRBJ1-4; TRBD1 matches at 10 bases. V trimming: 4 bases; J trimming: 7 bases; junction bases outside the gene matches: 3. Germline loops: CDR1 MGHRA, CDR2 YSYEKL. The CDR3 runs to 14 residues. This CDR3 is CASSPRTGGEKLFF. CDR3 sequence (DNA): TGCGCCAGCAGCCCGCGGACAGGGGGTGAAAAACTGTTTTTT.

The CDR3, as DNA: TGTGCCAGCAGTTTAAGGGGCGGTGGCTCTGGAAACACCATATATTTT. Protein: CASSLRGGGSGNTIYF. The chain links TRBV27 to TRBJ1-3, with a possible D match to TRBD1 (5 bases). V was clipped by 2 bases and J by 0 bases, with 11 bases between them. CDR1 is MNHEY, CDR2 SMNVEV, per germline (reference sequence). The CDR3 contains 16 residues.

This clonotype came up a few times. The gene calls are TRBV6-5 and TRBJ2-1, with 7 bases aligning to TRBD2. CDR3 length: 15 residues. Germline V gene data show CDR1 as MNHEY and CDR2 as SVGAGI. V was pared by 0 bases and J by 8 bases, with 7 bases of the junction left unmatched. CDR3 protein: CASSYSTGGWYEQFF. The CDR3 region has the DNA TGTGCCAGCAGTTACTCCACGGGAGGATGGTATGAGCAGTTCTTC.

This clonotype was detected only a few times. The chain employs TRBV5-1 and TRBJ2-7, with D possibly being TRBD1 (6 bases). Trimming stripped 0 bases from V and 4 bases from J, with 11 bases between. This CDR3 has 14 residues. Germline V gene lookup returns CDR1 SGHRS and CDR2 YFSETQ. CDR3 bases: TGCGCCAGCAGCTTGGTGGACAGAGAATACGAGCAGTACTTC. Protein product: CASSLVDREYEQYF.

This clonotype occurred many times. The chain joins TRBV14 to TRBJ1-1, with unresolved D. Germline V lookup: CDR1 SGHDN, CDR2 FVKESK. V gave up 2 bases and J gave up 2 bases, with 9 bases separating them. The CDR3 length is 14 residues. CDR3: CASSQFMGNTEAFF. CDR3 in DNA: TGTGCCAGCAGCCAATTCATGGGAAACACTGAAGCTTTCTTT.

This clonotype was observed a handful of times. The CDR3 nucleotides read TGTGCCAGCAGTTCACTCGGCGTCACCGGGGAGCTGTTTTTT. Its translation: CASSSLGVTGELFF. This rearrangement joins TRBV12-3 or TRBV12-4 to TRBJ2-2; D is undetermined. Deletions cut 4 bases from V and 4 bases from J, with 10 bases between. The CDR3 loop spans 14 amino acids.

The V and J genes are TRBV28 and TRBJ2-7; TRBD2 might be the D (5 bases). This CDR3 comprises 13 residues. The germline V gene has CDR1 MDHEN and CDR2 SYDVKM. V was trimmed by 8 bases and J by 4 bases, leaving 15 bases between them. The CDR3 DNA reads as TGTGCCAGCTCCAGCCTGAGGGTTTACGAGCAGTACTTC. Translated: CASSSLRVYEQYF.

The V and J genes are TRBV27 and TRBJ2-7; the match to TRBD2 covers 7 bases. This CDR3 has 14 residues. V was clipped by 5 bases and J by 6 bases; unmatched bases: 10. Per the germline V gene, CDR1 is MNHEY and CDR2 is SMNVEV (reference sequence). The CDR3: CASSRGVVGVEQYF. DNA of the CDR3: TGTGCCAGCAGTCGGGGGGTTGTTGGGGTCGAGCAGTACTTC.

This clonotype was detected only a few times. The gene calls are TRBV20-1 and TRBJ1-4; D may be TRBD1 (5 bases). The germline gives CDR1 DFQATT, CDR2 SNEGSKA (reference sequence). Trimming removed 1 base at V and 8 bases at J, with 11 bases between. The CDR3 is 13 residues long. The DNA of the CDR3 is TGCAGTGCTAGAGCGCGGGGGGGAGAAAAACTGTTTTTT. Amino acids: CSARARGGEKLFF.

This clonotype was counted a few times. For the CDR3, the DNA is TGTGCCAGCAGCCGTCACGCGGGAGGGCTCCAAGAGACCCAGTACTTC. This sequence encodes CASSRHAGGLQETQYF. The chain combines TRBV7-9 with TRBJ2-5; 9 bases map to TRBD2. The CDR3 has 16 amino acids. V shed 5 bases, J shed 1 base, and the junction held 8 bases outside the gene matches. Germline V gene lookup returns CDR1 SEHNR and CDR2 FQNEAQ (reference sequence).

This clonotype was detected a few times. The rearrangement joins TRBV4-3 to TRBJ2-1; D not certain. Germline V gene data show CDR1 as LGHNA and CDR2 as YSLEER. Deletions cut 0 bases from V and 0 bases from J, with 9 bases between. The CDR3 has 16 residues. The DNA of the CDR3 is TGCGCCAGCAGCCAAGATCGCCGAAGCTCCTACAATGAGCAGTTCTTC. Residues: CASSQDRRSSYNEQFF.

The chain recombines TRBV21-1 with TRBJ2-1; the table's D gene call, TRBD2, was not cross checked with the DNA. TRBV21-1 is reported as a pseudogene. CDR3 length: 17 residues. The CDR3 sequence: CASSKASTSGRDNEQFF. CDR3 nucleotides: TGTGCCAGCAGCAAAGCCTCGACTAGCGGGAGGGACAATGAGCAGTTCTTC.

This clonotype was seen ten or more times. J is TRBJ1-1 and V is TRBV5-1, with D perhaps matching TRBD1 (6 bases). Germline V gives CDR1 SGHRS, CDR2 YFSETQ. The V end lost 3 bases, the J end lost 8 bases, and 17 bases lay between the germline ends. CDR3 size: 14 residues. CDR3 DNA sequence: TGCGCCAGCAGCTACGAGTTGGACAGAGCAGAAGCTTTCTTT. Translation gives CASSYELDRAEAFF.

This clonotype was counted between two and nine times. The chain uses TRBV27 and TRBJ2-1; TRBD2 matches 8 bases. V lost 3 bases and J lost 0; bases outside the gene matches: 7. The CDR3 runs to 17 residues. The germline gives CDR1 MNHEY, CDR2 SMNVEV (reference sequence). CDR3 DNA: TGTGCCAGCAGTTTTAGCCTAGCGGGCCCCTCCTACAATGAGCAGTTCTTC. Amino acid sequence: CASSFSLAGPSYNEQFF.

This clonotype has a handful of counts. The gene calls are TRBV9 and TRBJ2-3, with 8 nucleotides matching TRBD2. The V and J ends lost 0 bases and 1 base, in that order; junction bases with no gene match: 4. This CDR3 has 16 amino acids. Germline lookup yields CDR1 SGDLS and CDR2 YYNGEE. This chain's CDR3 is CASSVVGRGGTDTQYF. CDR3 sequence (DNA): TGTGCCAGCAGCGTAGTCGGGAGGGGTGGCACAGATACGCAGTATTTT. The full variable domain, its missing parts supplied by reference TRBV9 and TRBJ2-3, is DSGVTQTPKHLITATGQRVTLRCSPRSGDLSVYWYQQSLDQGLQFLIQYYNGEERAKGNILERFSAQQFPDLHSELNLSSLELGDSALYFCASSVVGRGGTDTQYFGPGTRLTVL.

This clonotype was counted between two and nine times. J is TRBJ1-5 and V is TRBV24-1; TRBD1 aligns across 7 bases. The trim removed 5 bases at V and 7 bases at J, leaving 4 bases unmatched. This CDR3 region has 13 residues. CDR1 and CDR2 (germline): KGHDR, SFDVKD. DNA of the CDR3: TGTGCCACCAGTGGTTCCAGGGGGCAGCCCCAGCATTTT. It encodes CATSGSRGQPQHF.

This clonotype turned up a few times. Here the CDR3 reads CAIGGDGTDTQYF. DNA for the CDR3: TGTGCCATCGGTGGTGACGGCACAGATACGCAGTATTTT. This chain links TRBV10-3 with TRBJ2-3; D remains ambiguous. The CDR3 totals 13 residues. V was pared by 8 bases and J by 1 base, with 10 bases between. The V gene's germline CDR1 is ENHRY and CDR2 SYGVKD.

The V and J genes are TRBV27 and TRBJ2-7; 8 bases map to TRBD2. This CDR3 spans 16 amino acids. V shed 0 bases, J shed 7 bases, and the junction held 11 bases outside the gene matches. CDR1 is MNHEY and CDR2 is SMNVEV in the germline V gene (reference sequence). The CDR3 loop reads CASSLSPLAGGNEQYF. DNA of the CDR3: TGTGCCAGCAGTTTATCCCCCTTGGCGGGAGGTAATGAGCAGTACTTC.

The gene calls are TRBV19 and TRBJ2-1; tentative D call: TRBD2 (6 bases). Germline V CDR1 and CDR2: LNHDA, SQIVND (reference sequence). V gave up 3 bases and J gave up 8 bases, with 14 bases separating them. There are 14 residues in the CDR3. CDR3 nucleotide sequence: TGTGCCAGTAGTATCCTGGGACTTATGGATGAGCAGTTCTTC. The encoded protein is CASSILGLMDEQFF.

This sequence joins TRBV5-1 and TRBJ1-2; TRBD1 matches 7 bases. V shed 0 bases and J 4 bases; nucleotides not matched to a gene: 9. Germline CDR1 is SGHRS and CDR2 is YFSETQ. This CDR3 contains 16 residues. Written as DNA, the CDR3 is TGCGCCAGCAGCTTGGAACCAACAGGGGCAGGCTATGGCTACACCTTC. This codes for CASSLEPTGAGYGYTF.

The chain employs TRBV4-2 and TRBJ2-7; 14 nucleotides line up with TRBD2. This CDR3 spans 20 amino acids. Germline CDR1 and CDR2: LGHNA and YNFKEQ. V gave up 4 bases and J gave up 7 bases; unmatched junction bases: 21. The DNA for the CDR3 is TGTGCCAGCAGCCTAACGGACAGGCTACCCGGGACTAGCGGGAGCTGGGAGCAGTACTTC. The encoded protein is CASSLTDRLPGTSGSWEQYF.

The chain is built from TRBV29-1 and TRBJ2-3, with 7 bases aligning to TRBD2. In germline, CDR1 is SQVTM, CDR2 ANQGSEA. V lost 7 bases to trimming and J lost 4 bases; unmatched junction nucleotides: 17. This CDR3 comprises 16 residues. This chain's CDR3 is CSGRTRRDGNADTQYF. The CDR3 nucleotides are TGCAGCGGACGGACTAGGCGGGATGGTAATGCAGATACGCAGTATTTT.

This chain uses TRBV7-8 with TRBJ2-1, with D possibly being TRBD1 (6 bases). Germline values: CDR1 SGHVS, CDR2 FQNEAQ. CDR3 size: 18 residues. Trimming left V 4 bases short and J 8 bases short, with 27 bases between. Written as DNA, the CDR3 is TGTGCCAGCAGCTCCCCGAGGGCGGGCGGCAGGGGCCCTGATGAGCAGTTCTTC. Protein product: CASSSPRAGGRGPDEQFF.